The entry that follows covers one TCR beta chain sequence. No antigen is known for it. Looked up from germline, CDR1 is SGHAT and CDR2 is FQNNGV. V shed 3 bases, J shed 7 bases, and the junction held 12 bases outside the gene matches. The CDR3 is 17 amino acids. This sample is drawn from a study of vaccination effects on CD4 cells after COVID-19. Antigen-specific CD4+ T cells were first expanded with viral peptide pools by the ViraFEST assay and only then sequenced. Following culture for approximately ten days, CD4+ T cells were isolated. PCR-confirmed SARS-CoV-2 infection occurred in the person between March and December 2020. The method was immunoSEQ multiplex PCR; TCRdb's version includes in-frame clones alone and lacks a portion of them. The repertoire holds around 49,000 clones, with around 75% as singletons.

This sequence originates from a human donor who had a prior SARS-CoV-2 infection. The material sequenced was CD4+ T cells from PBMCs cultured with a peptide pool, taken before COVID-19 vaccination. The chain combines TRBV11-2 with TRBJ2-1; the match to TRBD2 covers 10 bases. CDR3 amino acids: CASSLMSGSGRENEQFF. The CDR3 DNA follows: TGTGCCAGCAGCTTGATGAGCGGGAGCGGGAGGGAGAATGAGCAGTTCTTC. The full variable domain, completed using reference TRBV11-2 and TRBJ2-1, is EAGVAQSPRYKIIEKRQSVAFWCNPISGHATLYWYQQILGQGPKLLIQFQNNGVVDDSQLPKDRFSAERLKGVDSTLKIQPAKLEDSAVYLCASSLMSGSGRENEQFFGPGTRLTVL.